Following are 26 T cell receptor beta chains from one sample sequenced in a study of blood T cells in healthy people across ages. The authors ran a second PCR of 7 to 11 cycles using a sample-barcoded 5' primer and a J-beta primer mix. One entry per CDR3 protein results from TCRdb running MiXCR on the 5' RACE reads. The sample includes 550,000 to 650,000 distinct CDR3 sequences, roughly a quarter of them seen just once. These data were also reused for a study on T cells of mothers and their children.

Source material: blood. All receptors derive from a boy between 2 and 10 years old in good health.

This clonotype was counted between two and nine times. The rearrangement uses TRBV10-3 and TRBJ2-6; D ambiguous. V was pared by 2 bases and J by 0 bases, with 8 bases between. CDR1 is ENHRY, CDR2 SYGVKD, per germline. This CDR3 has 16 residues. CDR3 nucleotide sequence: TGTGCCATCAGTGAGAATACAGTCTCTGGGGCCAACGTCCTGACTTTC. It specifies CAISENTVSGANVLTF.

J is TRBJ2-1 and V is TRBV14; TRBD2 matches 12 bases. The germline V gene encodes CDR1 SGHDN and CDR2 FVKESK. V lost 1 base, J lost 8 bases, and 6 bases stayed unmatched. The CDR3 spans 16 residues. DNA of the CDR3: TGTGCCAGCAGCCAAGCGCGGACTAGCGGGATGGATGAGCAGTTCTTC. Translation: CASSQARTSGMDEQFF.

The V gene is TRBV9, the J gene TRBJ2-7; no reliable D call. The germline gives CDR1 SGDLS, CDR2 YYNGEE. The CDR3 is 14 amino acids. V dropped 0 bases and J dropped 5 bases, with 12 bases sitting between them. CDR3 DNA sequence: TGTGCCAGCAGCGTAGCGCCGAATAGCAACGAGCAGTACTTC. The encoded protein is CASSVAPNSNEQYF.

The chain employs TRBV7-2 and TRBJ2-7; the D gene is possibly TRBD1 (5 bases). V gave up 3 bases and J gave up 3 bases, with 12 bases separating them. The CDR3 is made up of 14 amino acids. Germline CDR1 SGHTA, CDR2 FQGNSA. The CDR3 is CASSLGRANYEQYF. In DNA, the CDR3 is TGTGCCAGCAGCTTGGGCAGGGCTAACTACGAGCAGTACTTC.

Points on this clonotype: Since a much larger clone is just one base distant, this may be a read error. CDR3 loop: CASSLARQGGNQETQYF. For the CDR3, the DNA is TGTGCCAGCAGTTTGGCGCGACAGGGGGGGAACCAAGAGACCCAGTACTTC. This chain connects TRBV27 to TRBJ2-5; 9 nucleotides agree with TRBD1. CDR1 is MNHEY, CDR2 SMNVEV, per germline (reference sequence). With 3 bases clipped from V and 0 bases from J, the junction kept 8 bases outside the gene matches. This CDR3 region has 17 residues.

The V call is TRBV3-1, the J call TRBJ2-7, with 10 bases that match TRBD1. CDR1 and CDR2 (germline): LGHDT, YNNKEL (reference sequence). The trim removed 4 bases at V and 2 bases at J, leaving 8 bases unmatched. The CDR3 totals 16 residues. CDR3 nucleotide sequence: TGTGCCAGCAGCCGACTGGGACAGGGGTTCCCCTACGAGCAGTACTTC. This encodes CASSRLGQGFPYEQYF.

This clonotype occurred once. The chain recombines TRBV11-2 with TRBJ1-2; D unresolved. CDR3 length: 15 residues. The V and J ends lost 1 base and 7 bases respectively, with 16 bases between them. Germline V gene lookup returns CDR1 SGHAT and CDR2 FQNNGV. CDR3 nucleotides: TGTGCCAGCAGCTTAGTTTCTCAGGCTTACGGTGGCTACACCTTC. Translation: CASSLVSQAYGGYTF.

This clonotype was seen a few times. V and J are TRBV15 and TRBJ1-1; D may be TRBD1 (5 bases). The V end lost 1 base, the J end lost 1 base, and 16 bases lay between the germline ends. CDR1 is LNHNV and CDR2 is YYDKDF in the germline V gene (reference sequence). The CDR3 sequence is 17 residues long. The CDR3 DNA reads as TGTGCCACCAGCAGAGTTAGGGGCCTAGGGAAGAACACTGAAGCTTTCTTT. It specifies CATSRVRGLGKNTEAFF.

J is TRBJ2-1 and V is TRBV6-1; D is undetermined. This CDR3 region has 14 residues. Trimming stripped 1 base from V and 7 bases from J, with 11 bases between. Germline V gene lookup returns CDR1 MNHNS and CDR2 SASEGT. CDR3 protein: CASSEVVGGNEQFF. In nucleotides, the CDR3 is TGTGCCAGCAGTGAAGTAGTAGGTGGGAATGAGCAGTTCTTC.

The V call is TRBV27, the J call TRBJ1-3; 9 bases match TRBD1. CDR3 size: 15 residues. V dropped 5 bases and J dropped 4; count of bases not matched to a gene: 6. Germline CDR1 and CDR2: MNHEY and SMNVEV (reference sequence). The DNA for the CDR3 is TGTGCCAGCAGTACAACCGGGACAGGGGGAAACACCATATATTTT. It translates to CASSTTGTGGNTIYF.

This chain links TRBV5-1 with TRBJ1-2; possibly TRBD1 for D (6 bases). This CDR3 has 16 amino acids. Germline V lookup: CDR1 SGHRS, CDR2 YFSETQ. The V end lost 1 base, the J end lost 6 bases, and 19 bases lay between the germline ends. This CDR3 reads CASSLSIGGVSDGYTF. CDR3 nucleotide sequence: TGCGCCAGCAGCTTGTCAATAGGGGGGGTATCGGATGGCTACACCTTC.

The genes are TRBV2 and TRBJ2-5, with no clear D. The DNA end favors TRBJ2-1, so the J call may be wrong. Germline V gene lookup returns CDR1 SNHLY and CDR2 FYNNEI. There are 13 residues in the CDR3. CDR3 region: CASSEVYGNEQFF. CDR3 nucleotides: TGTGCCAGCAGTGAAGTGTACGGTAATGAGCAGTTCTTC.

V gene TRBV29-1 combines with J gene TRBJ1-1; D unresolved. There are 13 residues in the CDR3. Trimming removed 1 base from V and 1 base from J, with 7 bases in between. Germline values: CDR1 SQVTM, CDR2 ANQGSEA. CDR3 DNA sequence: TGCAGCGTTGAAGTGGGCCCGAACACTGAAGCTTTCTTT. It encodes CSVEVGPNTEAFF.

This clonotype was counted a few times. V and J are TRBV6-2 or TRBV6-3 and TRBJ1-5, with 7 positions matching TRBD1. The length of the CDR3 is 15 residues. The germline CDR1 and CDR2 sequences are MNHEY and SVGEGT. V lost 5 bases to trimming and J lost 1 base; unmatched junction nucleotides: 5. The DNA for the CDR3 is TGTGCCAGCAGTCCTCAGGGGGGAAGCAATCAGCCCCAGCATTTT. It is translated as CASSPQGGSNQPQHF.

The chain recombines TRBV19 with TRBJ2-7; the D gene is possibly TRBD2 (5 bases). Germline V gene lookup returns CDR1 LNHDA and CDR2 SQIVND (reference sequence). Trimming took off 9 bases at V and 0 bases at J, with 18 bases between the two ends. This CDR3 contains 15 residues. This CDR3 reads CASIRPSGLSYEQYF. The CDR3 bases are TGTGCCAGCATCCGCCCCAGCGGCCTCTCCTACGAGCAGTACTTC.

The chain carries TRBV10-3 and TRBJ2-7; a possible D gene is TRBD1 (5 bases). The J call may not be correct, given that the DNA end is closer to TRBJ2-1. Germline-derived CDR1 and CDR2 are ENHRY and SYGVKD. The CDR3 sequence is 15 residues long. The CDR3 spells CAISDPPGLNNEQFF. The CDR3 region has the DNA TGTGCCATCAGTGATCCGCCAGGGTTAAACAATGAGCAGTTCTTC.

J is TRBJ1-1 and V is TRBV3-1; no reliable D call. The CDR3 is 14 amino acids. CDR1 LGHDT and CDR2 YNNKEL come from the germline V gene (reference sequence). Trimming took off 3 bases at V and 1 base at J, with 9 bases between the two ends. The CDR3 sequence: CASSQSDRNTEAFF. In nucleotides, the CDR3 is TGTGCCAGCAGCCAGTCCGACCGGAACACTGAAGCTTTCTTT. Together with reference TRBV3-1 and TRBJ1-1, the CDR3 gives the full variable domain: DTAVSQTPKYLVTQMGNDKSIKCEQNLGHDTMYWYKQDSKKFLKIMFSYNNKELIINETVPNRFSPKSPDKAHLNLHINSLELGDSAVYFCASSQSDRNTEAFFGQGTRLTVV.

In regard to this clonotype: Compared with germline, one end of the junction differs, possibly owing to a read error. The chain uses TRBV7-9 and TRBJ2-3; TRBD1 agrees at 7 bases. CDR3 length: 14 residues. Germline V CDR1 and CDR2: SEHNR, FQNEAQ (reference sequence). CDR3 bases: TGTGCCGGCAGCCCGACAGGGATGCAGGATACGCAGTATTTT. Amino acid sequence: CAGSPTGMQDTQYF.

The chain has TRBV6-5 and TRBJ1-4; possibly TRBD1 for D (5 bases). CDR3 size: 15 residues. Germline values: CDR1 MNHEY, CDR2 SVGAGI. Trimming removed 0 bases from V and 3 bases from J, with 8 bases in between. The CDR3 bases are TGTGCCAGCAGTTACTCTCCAGGGCCTAATGAAAAACTGTTTTTT. Residues: CASSYSPGPNEKLFF.

This clonotype has just a few counts. The chain uses TRBV20-1 and TRBJ2-3, with 11 bases matching TRBD1. Germline CDR1 is DFQATT and CDR2 is SNEGSKA (reference sequence). The V segment lost 3 bases and the J segment 3 bases; nucleotides outside the gene matches: 2. The CDR3 extends over 14 amino acids. DNA for the CDR3: TGCAGTGCTAGCGGGACAGGGGGGACAGATACGCAGTATTTT. Translating it yields CSASGTGGTDTQYF.

The rearrangement uses TRBV29-1 and TRBJ1-1; TRBD1 might be the D (5 bases). The CDR3 covers 11 residues. Looked up from germline, CDR1 is SQVTM and CDR2 is ANQGSEA. The ends were cut back, 6 bases at V and 11 bases at J, with 16 bases in the middle. Here the CDR3 DNA reads TGCAGCGTCCCCAGGGAGCTGGGGGCTTTCTTT. It specifies CSVPRELGAFF.

The chain has TRBV7-9 and TRBJ1-2, with 7 bases lining up with TRBD1. V gave up 5 bases and J gave up 6 bases; unmatched junction bases: 6. CDR1 and CDR2 from the germline V gene are SEHNR and FQNEAQ (reference sequence). The CDR3 sequence is 13 residues long. CDR3 region: CASSPGQADGYTF. CDR3 bases: TGTGCCAGCAGCCCCGGACAGGCGGATGGCTACACCTTC.

The J gene is TRBJ2-5, the V gene TRBV11-2, with 8 positions matching TRBD1. Germline loops: CDR1 SGHAT, CDR2 FQNNGV. This CDR3 region has 16 residues. J gave up 5 bases and V 4 bases, and 12 bases lay outside the gene matches. The CDR3 loop is CASSSSTQGAGETQYF. The CDR3 DNA is TGTGCCAGCAGCTCGTCGACTCAGGGGGCAGGGGAGACCCAGTACTTC.

J is TRBJ1-5 and V is TRBV5-5; no clear D gene. The germline V gene encodes CDR1 SGHKS and CDR2 YYEKEE (reference sequence). The V end lost 2 bases, the J end lost 5 bases, and 8 bases lay between the germline ends. This CDR3 contains 13 residues. CDR3 residues: CASSFGADQPQHF. The CDR3 DNA is TGTGCCAGCAGCTTCGGAGCGGATCAGCCCCAGCATTTT.

This clonotype appeared a few times. The chain combines TRBV7-9 with TRBJ2-2; no definite D call. Germline V gives CDR1 SEHNR, CDR2 FQNEAQ (reference sequence). This CDR3 region has 17 residues. Trimming removed 5 bases at V and 4 bases at J, with 20 bases between. The DNA of the CDR3 is TGTGCCAGCAGCCCCGCAGCTCTCCTTCGAGTCACCGGGGAGCTGTTTTTT. This translates into CASSPAALLRVTGELFF.

The V and J genes are TRBV5-1 and TRBJ2-5; D gene unclear. The V and J ends lost 0 bases and 5 bases respectively, with 17 bases between them. The germline V gene has CDR1 SGHRS and CDR2 YFSETQ. This CDR3 comprises 16 residues. The CDR3 loop reads CASSLALDVTRETQYF. Written as DNA, the CDR3 is TGCGCCAGCAGCTTGGCCTTGGATGTCACCCGGGAGACCCAGTACTTC.